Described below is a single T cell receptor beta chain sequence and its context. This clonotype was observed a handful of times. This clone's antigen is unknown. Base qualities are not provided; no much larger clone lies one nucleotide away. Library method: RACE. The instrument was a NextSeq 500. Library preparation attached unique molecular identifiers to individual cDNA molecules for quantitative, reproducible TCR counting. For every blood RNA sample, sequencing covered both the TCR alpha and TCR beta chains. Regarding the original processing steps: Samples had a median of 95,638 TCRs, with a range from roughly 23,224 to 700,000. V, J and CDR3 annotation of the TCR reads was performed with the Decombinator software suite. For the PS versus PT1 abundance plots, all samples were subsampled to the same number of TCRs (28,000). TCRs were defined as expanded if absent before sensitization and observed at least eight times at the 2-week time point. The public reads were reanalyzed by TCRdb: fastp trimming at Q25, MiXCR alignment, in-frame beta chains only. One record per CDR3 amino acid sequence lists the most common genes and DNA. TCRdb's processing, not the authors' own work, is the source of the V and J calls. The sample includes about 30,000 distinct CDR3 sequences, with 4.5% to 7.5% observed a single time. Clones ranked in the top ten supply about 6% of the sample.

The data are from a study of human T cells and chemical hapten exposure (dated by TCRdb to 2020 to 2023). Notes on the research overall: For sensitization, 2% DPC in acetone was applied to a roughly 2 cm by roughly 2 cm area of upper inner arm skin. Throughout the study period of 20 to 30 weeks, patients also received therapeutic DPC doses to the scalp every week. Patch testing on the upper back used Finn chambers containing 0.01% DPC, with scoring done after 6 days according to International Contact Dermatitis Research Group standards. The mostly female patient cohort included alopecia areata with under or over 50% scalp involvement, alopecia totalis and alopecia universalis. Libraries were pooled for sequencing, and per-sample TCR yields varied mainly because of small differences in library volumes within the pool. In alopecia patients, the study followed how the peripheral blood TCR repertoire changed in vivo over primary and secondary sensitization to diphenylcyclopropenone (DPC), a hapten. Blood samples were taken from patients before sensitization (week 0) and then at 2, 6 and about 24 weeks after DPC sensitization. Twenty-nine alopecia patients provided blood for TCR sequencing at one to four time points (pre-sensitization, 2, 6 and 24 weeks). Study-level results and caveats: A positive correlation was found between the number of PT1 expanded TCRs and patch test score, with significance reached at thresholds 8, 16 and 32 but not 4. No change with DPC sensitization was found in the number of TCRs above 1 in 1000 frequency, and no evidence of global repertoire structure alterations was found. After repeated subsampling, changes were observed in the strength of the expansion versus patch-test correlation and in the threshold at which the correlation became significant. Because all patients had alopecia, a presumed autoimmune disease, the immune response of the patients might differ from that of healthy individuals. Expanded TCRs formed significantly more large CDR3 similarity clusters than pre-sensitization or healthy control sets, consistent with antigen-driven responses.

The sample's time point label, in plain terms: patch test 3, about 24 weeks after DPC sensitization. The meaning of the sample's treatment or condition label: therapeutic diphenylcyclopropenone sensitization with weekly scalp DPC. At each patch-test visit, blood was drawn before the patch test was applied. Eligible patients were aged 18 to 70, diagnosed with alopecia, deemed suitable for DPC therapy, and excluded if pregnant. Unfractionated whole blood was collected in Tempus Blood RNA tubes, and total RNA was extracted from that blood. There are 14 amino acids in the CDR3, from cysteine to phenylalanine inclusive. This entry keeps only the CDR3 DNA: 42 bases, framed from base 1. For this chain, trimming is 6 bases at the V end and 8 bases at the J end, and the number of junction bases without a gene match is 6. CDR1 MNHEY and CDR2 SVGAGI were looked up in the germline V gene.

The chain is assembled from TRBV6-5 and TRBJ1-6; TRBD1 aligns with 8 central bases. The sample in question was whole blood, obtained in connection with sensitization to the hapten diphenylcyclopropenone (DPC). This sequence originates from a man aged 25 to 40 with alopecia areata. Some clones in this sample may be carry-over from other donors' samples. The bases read TGTGCCAGCAGCCGCAGGGGGCCCGATTCACCCCTCCACTTT. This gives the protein CASSRRGPDSPLHF.